One TCR beta chain is described in this entry. Which antigen it targets is not known. Base qualities were left out, and no much larger clone turns up one base away. The data are from a study of blood T cell repertoires in COVID-19 (dated by TCRdb to the early 2020s). Background on the whole study: Samples from collaborators originated in the United States, Italy and Spain and spanned both the acute and convalescent phases of COVID-19. Samples came from the ongoing ImmuneRACE study (first 160 participants) plus 1,254 subjects from 6 global collaborators. Where HLA class I and class II types were available, the types were taken from metadata supplied by the sample provider, not from assay-based typing. Sample metadata almost always included a de-identified subject ID, COVID-19 status, age in years and sex. Subjects who had been exposed to COVID-19, were actively infected with it, or had recovered from it provided the deeply sampled blood TCRbeta repertoires that made up the dataset. The material from the prospective study consisted of cDNA or gDNA derived from T cells, B-cell-depleted T cells, or PBMCs. The repertoires were released in a freely available public database intended as a resource for research on the immune response to SARS-CoV-2. Study-wide conclusions, independent of this receptor: How much clinical and demographic metadata was included differed by source and by participant, and the metadata was provided uncurated.

At one collaborating source in Seattle, patients were enrolled during active infection and were followed longitudinally through the course of disease. Each collaborating institution followed its own protocols to collect whole blood in K2EDTA tubes. For TCRbeta analysis, collaborator samples were shipped as frozen whole blood, as isolated PBMCs, or as DNA extracted from either sample type. Taken from cysteine to phenylalanine, the CDR3 has 14 residues. Only CDR3 DNA remains: 42 bases, in frame from the first base. CDR1 MNHEY and CDR2 SVGEGT are derived from the germline V gene. The germline V end is reduced by 6 bases and the J end by 6 bases; junction bases left unmatched: 9. TCRbeta CDR3 regions were amplified from genomic DNA by means of the immunoSEQ Assay, a bias-controlled multiplex PCR. Per the authors' processing: The number of nucleated cells in each sample was estimated by amplification of reference gene primers within the assay. Sequence reads were collapsed and filtered to measure the absolute abundance of every unique TCRbeta CDR3 rearrangement. Productive Simpson clonality was computed per sample as the square root of Simpson's diversity index over productive rearrangements. TCRdb provides this immuneACCESS table in a form limited to in-frame rearrangements. Some clones are lacking; in checked studies, under half of them reflect an unresolved V gene, and why the rest are absent is not known. For V, J and clone size, that table is used; D and trimming come from the DNA. For this sample the table gives tens of thousands of clones, of which 70% to 90% were detected only once. Around 16% of the sample is held by the ten biggest clonotypes.

The V and J segments used are TRBV6-2 or TRBV6-3 and TRBJ2-3; 7 bases in between match TRBD1. The receptor comes from a woman aged 60-70 years with COVID-19, enrolled during active disease. The sequenced sample was peripheral blood. The CDR3 reads CASSSTGRVDTQYF. The DNA reads as follows: TGTGCCAGCAGCTCGACAGGGCGGGTGGATACGCAGTATTTT.